This T cell receptor (beta chain) came from a study of blood T cell repertoires in COVID-19. Study in general: The United States, Italy and Spain were the sources of the acute and convalescent COVID-19 samples.

The participants were between about 18 and 90 years old and came from about two dozen US areas. Self-reported history from a screening survey and questionnaire set each donor's cohort. The CDR3 consists of 12 residues. The germline CDR1 and CDR2 sequences are WSHSY and SAAADI. Trimming removed 7 bases at V and 6 bases at J, with 9 bases between. In the original processing: Amplification from reference gene primers served as the basis for estimated nucleated cell counts. Sequencing used immunoSEQ multiplex PCR; TCRdb keeps in-frame clones, though not all of them. That table gives V, J and clone size, and the DNA gave D and trimming. This repertoire shows some 210,000 clones, around 81% found once; its top ten account for around 9%.

The V call is TRBV10-2, the J call TRBJ2-2; possible D gene TRBD2, 5 bases. The TCR comes from a woman between 45 and 65 years old with acute COVID-19. The sample taken for sequencing was PBMCs or T cells enriched from blood (not recorded which). In DNA form, the CDR3 reads TGCGCCAGCACCGACGGGGCCGGGGAGCTGTTTTTT. It is translated as CASTDGAGELFF.